The 30 T cell receptor beta chains presented below share a single source sample, sequenced in a study of memory CD4+ T cells and cytomegalovirus serostatus. This table comes from immunoSEQ multiplex PCR, and its TCRdb copy is limited to in-frame clones, with some not included. In the table there are about 92,000 clones, 80% of which are singletons. The sort gate was single viable CD3+CD4+CD8-CD45RO+ cells for memory CD4+ T cells. The sample taken for sequencing was memory CD4+ T cells from blood. The origin of the receptors is an adult in good health and CMV-seropositive.

The rearrangement joins TRBV5-1 to TRBJ2-2, with D possibly being TRBD2 (6 bases). Germline-derived CDR1 and CDR2 are SGHRS and YFSETQ. Trimming removed 4 bases at V and 3 bases at J, with 10 bases between. The length of the CDR3 is 14 residues. CDR3 region: CASSTGTYTGELFF. The CDR3 DNA reads as TGCGCCAGCAGCACGGGGACTTACACCGGGGAGCTGTTTTTT.

The J gene is TRBJ2-3, the V gene TRBV7-9; D is tentatively TRBD1 or TRBD2 (5 bases each). The CDR3 is made up of 17 amino acids. V was trimmed by 5 bases and J by 3 bases, leaving 21 bases between them. Per germline, CDR1 SEHNR and CDR2 FQNEAQ (reference sequence). This chain's CDR3 is CASSPRGVGTGTDTQYF. The CDR3 DNA is TGTGCCAGCAGCCCACGTGGTGTAGGGACGGGGACAGATACGCAGTATTTT.

This chain joins TRBV18 and TRBJ1-1; a weak D match, TRBD1 (6 bases). Trimming shortened V by 8 bases and J by 1 base, and 11 bases separated the two germline ends. The V gene's germline CDR1 is KGHSH and CDR2 LQKENI. CDR3 length: 13 residues. CDR3 coding DNA: TGTGCCAGCCAAGGGACACAGAACACTGAAGCTTTCTTT. Its protein is CASQGTQNTEAFF.

The rearrangement uses TRBV18 and TRBJ2-3, with 7 bases matching TRBD2. Germline loops: CDR1 KGHSH, CDR2 LQKENI. J gave up 0 bases and V 4 bases, and 4 bases lay outside the gene matches. CDR3 length equals 15 residues. The chain's CDR3 is CASSRDYPSTDTQYF. CDR3 coding DNA: TGTGCCAGCTCACGGGACTACCCTAGCACAGATACGCAGTATTTT.

This clone occurred once. The chain combines TRBV5-6 with TRBJ2-1, with 7 bases matching TRBD1. The CDR3 covers 13 residues. The ends lost 0 bases at V and 8 bases at J; junction bases unmatched: 2. CDR1 SGHDT and CDR2 YYEEEE come from the germline V gene. Written as DNA, the CDR3 is TGTGCCAGCAGCTTGGGACAGGGCTATGAGCAGTTCTTC. This translates into CASSLGQGYEQFF.

The chain couples TRBV6-5 to TRBJ2-3; D perhaps matches TRBD2 (6 bases). The germline gives CDR1 MNHEY, CDR2 SVGAGI. This CDR3 region has 14 residues. V was clipped by 6 bases and J by 1 base, with 11 bases between them. The CDR3 sequence: CASSSSGRTDTQYF. The CDR3 DNA follows: TGTGCCAGCAGCTCGAGCGGGCGCACAGATACGCAGTATTTT.

The chain couples TRBV18 to TRBJ2-1, with 11 bases aligning to TRBD2. Germline V CDR1 and CDR2: KGHSH, LQKENI. V lost 5 bases to trimming and J lost 7 bases; unmatched junction nucleotides: 13. The length of the CDR3 is 17 residues. This CDR3 is CASSTTSEGLAANEQFF. The CDR3 DNA reads TGTGCCAGCTCAACGACTAGTGAGGGACTAGCGGCTAATGAGCAGTTCTTC.

The chain links TRBV7-9 to TRBJ2-5, with a possible D match to TRBD2 (6 bases). CDR3 length equals 15 residues. Trimming took 1 base from V and 2 from J, leaving 11 bases between them. CDR1 and CDR2 (germline): SEHNR, FQNEAQ (reference sequence). The CDR3 region is CASSLEAGPQETQYF. The CDR3 DNA follows: TGTGCCAGCAGCTTAGAGGCGGGGCCACAAGAGACCCAGTACTTC.

This clone was detected only once. The CDR3 DNA sequence: TGTGCCAGCAAGCGGCCAGGCGGCACAGATACGCAGTATTTT. Its translation is CASKRPGGTDTQYF. The chain has TRBV27 and TRBJ2-3; D is possibly TRBD2 (5 bases). Trimming pared 7 bases from V and 1 base from J, leaving 12 bases between. CDR1 is MNHEY and CDR2 is SMNVEV in the germline V gene (reference sequence). CDR3 length equals 14 residues.

The chain joins TRBV5-5 to TRBJ2-1, with TRBD2 matching 11 bases. The J segment lost 10 bases and the V segment lost 0 bases, leaving 6 bases of the junction unmatched. Germline CDR1 and CDR2: SGHKS and YYEKEE (reference sequence). This CDR3 comprises 15 residues. CDR3 in DNA: TGTGCCAGCAGCTTGGTGGCTAGCGGGAGGACCGAGCAGTTCTTC. The encoded protein is CASSLVASGRTEQFF.

V is TRBV7-2 and J is TRBJ2-2, with D uncertain. V was clipped by 5 bases and J by 5 bases, with 9 bases between them. CDR3 length: 13 amino acids. Germline V CDR1 and CDR2: SGHTA, FQGNSA. CDR3 sequence reads: CASSAIWTGELFF. CDR3 bases: TGTGCCAGCAGCGCTATTTGGACCGGGGAGCTGTTTTTT.

V usage is TRBV6-1 and J usage is TRBJ2-7; tentative D call: TRBD1 (7 bases). CDR1 is MNHNS and CDR2 is SASEGT in the germline V gene. The V end lost 2 bases, the J end lost 4 bases, and 15 bases lay between the germline ends. This CDR3 is 15 amino acids long. The CDR3 loop is CASSERMTGTYEQYF. CDR3 nucleotides: TGTGCCAGCAGTGAACGTATGACAGGGACTTACGAGCAGTACTTC.

This chain joins TRBV7-9 and TRBJ2-5; possibly TRBD1 for D (5 bases). Trimming took off 3 bases at V and 0 bases at J, with 17 bases between the two ends. The CDR3 is made up of 17 amino acids. Looked up from germline, CDR1 is SEHNR and CDR2 is FQNEAQ (reference sequence). CDR3 coding DNA: TGTGCCAGCAGCTTTGGTGCCGGACACTCCAACCAAGAGACCCAGTACTTC. Translation gives CASSFGAGHSNQETQYF.

Worth noting for this clone: Other DNA sequences in this specimen translate into the identical CDR3. V and J are TRBV6-6 and TRBJ1-5; D not resolved. The V gene lost 0 bases and the J gene lost 7 bases, with 7 bases spanning the gap. CDR1 is MNHNY, CDR2 SVGAGI, per germline (reference sequence). The CDR3 length is 13 residues. CDR3 DNA: TGTGCCAGCAGTTACTCCCGAGGGCAGCCCCAGCATTTT. Amino acid sequence: CASSYSRGQPQHF.

CDR3 DNA: TGTGCCAGCAGCTTGGCGACAGGAGGAAACTATGGCTACACCTTC. Translating gives CASSLATGGNYGYTF. V is TRBV5-5 and J is TRBJ1-2, with a possible D match to TRBD1 (6 bases). V was clipped by 0 bases and J by 2 bases, with 11 bases between them. CDR1 is SGHKS and CDR2 is YYEKEE in the germline V gene (reference sequence). The CDR3 has 15 residues.

This clone was found once. The chain recombines TRBV29-1 with TRBJ2-3; 8 bases map to TRBD2. This CDR3 is built from 14 residues. Germline CDR1 and CDR2: SQVTM and ANQGSEA. Trimming at V came to 4 bases and at J to 4 bases, leaving 7 bases not matched to a gene. The CDR3 region is CSVGPGGPSDTQYF. The CDR3 DNA reads TGCAGCGTTGGACCGGGAGGGCCCTCAGATACGCAGTATTTT.

The rearrangement joins TRBV4-2 to TRBJ1-5; no clear D. Germline values: CDR1 LGHNA, CDR2 YNFKEQ. The length of the CDR3 is 14 residues. The ends were cut back, 4 bases at V and 0 bases at J, with 7 bases in the middle. Here the CDR3 DNA reads TGTGCCAGCAGCCCCGTTGGTAGCAATCAGCCCCAGCATTTT. Amino acid sequence: CASSPVGSNQPQHF.

DNA of the CDR3: TGCGCCAGCAGCTTTGGGGGAGGGGGCTCCTACGAGCAGTACTTC. Translation: CASSFGGGGSYEQYF. The chain carries TRBV5-1 and TRBJ2-7, with TRBD2 as a possible D gene (7 bases). This CDR3 has 15 amino acids. Trimming left V 2 bases short and J 0 bases short, with 12 bases between. Germline V gene data show CDR1 as SGHRS and CDR2 as YFSETQ. The whole variable domain, filled in from reference TRBV5-1 and TRBJ2-7, reads KAGVTQTPRYLIKTRGQQVTLSCSPISGHRSVSWYQQTPGQGLQFLFEYFSETQRNKGNFPGRFSGRQFSNSRSEMNVSTLELGDSALYLCASSFGGGGSYEQYFGPGTRLTVT.

This chain links TRBV19 with TRBJ2-7; no reliable D call. The germline V and J ends were trimmed by 1 base and 6 bases, with 13 bases remaining between them. CDR1 is LNHDA, CDR2 SQIVND, per germline (reference sequence). CDR3 length equals 14 residues. The DNA of the CDR3 is TGTGCCAGTAGTATAGCCTCCCGGGTCGGCGAGCAGTACTTC. Amino acids: CASSIASRVGEQYF. The entire variable domain, with the rest obtained from reference TRBV19 and TRBJ2-7, is as follows: DGGITQSPKYLFRKEGQNVTLSCEQNLNHDAMYWYRQDPGQGLRLIYYSQIVNDFQKGDIAEGYSVSREKKESFPLTVTSAQKNPTAFYLCASSIASRVGEQYFGPGTRLTVT.

This rearrangement joins TRBV10-2 to TRBJ2-5; D uncertain. The CDR3 spans 11 residues. Trimming left V 5 bases short and J 5 bases short, with 6 bases between. Germline V lookup: CDR1 WSHSY, CDR2 SAAADI. The CDR3 is CASSSSETQYF. DNA of the CDR3: TGCGCCAGCAGTTCCTCTGAGACCCAGTACTTC.

The genes are TRBV11-2 and TRBJ2-2; 7 bases fit TRBD2. After removal of 1 base from V and 4 bases from J, the junction contained 9 bases not matched to a gene. The CDR3 has 17 residues. Germline-derived CDR1 and CDR2 are SGHAT and FQNNGV. The chain's CDR3 is CASSLAFLAALTGELFF. The CDR3 bases are TGTGCCAGCAGCTTAGCCTTCCTAGCGGCTCTCACCGGGGAGCTGTTTTTT.

This clone is a singleton in its sample. The V call is TRBV5-4, the J call TRBJ1-3; weak D call: TRBD1 (6 bases). This CDR3 comprises 16 residues. In germline, CDR1 is SGHNT, CDR2 YYREEE (reference sequence). The V end lost 8 bases, the J end lost 2 bases, and 20 bases lay between the germline ends. The CDR3 region is CASSQTGGGAGNTIYF. The CDR3 nucleotides read TGTGCCAGTAGCCAGACCGGAGGGGGGGCTGGAAACACCATATATTTT.

This chain links TRBV30 with TRBJ1-4; D call uncertain. Germline values: CDR1 GTSNPN, CDR2 SVGIG (reference sequence). This CDR3 comprises 11 residues. V lost 1 base and J 7 bases, leaving 4 bases between the germline ends. CDR3 region: CAWSAAEKLFF. CDR3 in DNA: TGTGCCTGGAGTGCTGCTGAAAAACTGTTTTTT.

CDR3 region: CASSSEGTDTQYF. The CDR3 DNA reads TGTGCCAGCAGTTCTGAGGGCACAGATACGCAGTATTTT. The rearrangement links TRBV6-5 to TRBJ2-3, with D unresolved. The CDR3 has 13 residues. Germline V gene data show CDR1 as MNHEY and CDR2 as SVGAGI. Trimming stripped 4 bases from V and 1 base from J, with 6 bases between.

V and J are TRBV2 and TRBJ1-2; TRBD1 is a possible D gene (6 bases). The CDR3 has 13 amino acids. Trimming removed 11 bases from V and 2 bases from J, with 15 bases in between. CDR1 and CDR2 (germline): SNHLY, FYNNEI. CDR3 coding DNA: TGTGCCTCCGAACTAGACAGGAACTATGGCTACACCTTC. Protein: CASELDRNYGYTF.

This chain links TRBV29-1 with TRBJ2-4, with D unclear. CDR1 is SQVTM, CDR2 ANQGSEA, per germline. Trimming pared 3 bases from V and 5 bases from J, leaving 8 bases between. This CDR3 has 12 residues. This CDR3 is CSVEGSENIQYF. Written as DNA, the CDR3 is TGCAGCGTTGAGGGTTCAGAAAACATTCAGTACTTC.

This sequence joins TRBV28 and TRBJ1-1; D is possibly TRBD1 (5 bases). The CDR3 is made up of 14 amino acids. The V and J ends lost 3 bases and 3 bases respectively, with 11 bases between them. Germline V gene sequence: CDR1 MDHEN, CDR2 SYDVKM. The CDR3 bases are TGTGCCAGCAGTTTTGCGGGGGGTGACACTGAAGCTTTCTTT. Amino acid sequence: CASSFAGGDTEAFF.

The V gene is TRBV18, the J gene TRBJ2-2; D remains unclear. V gave up 3 bases and J gave up 0 bases, with 8 bases separating them. The CDR3 loop spans 15 amino acids. CDR1 and CDR2 (germline): KGHSH, LQKENI. DNA for the CDR3: TGTGCCAGCTCACCCGCTGCAGCGAACACCGGGGAGCTGTTTTTT. Translating gives CASSPAAANTGELFF.

The CDR3 here is CASSYSGGEDTQYF. The CDR3 nucleotides are TGTGCCAGCAGCTATAGCGGGGGAGAAGATACGCAGTATTTT. The rearrangement uses TRBV2 and TRBJ2-3; 9 bases are shared with TRBD2. The CDR3 is made up of 14 amino acids. With V trimmed by 6 bases and J by 5 bases, 6 bases remained unmatched. CDR1 is SNHLY and CDR2 is FYNNEI in the germline V gene.

The chain carries TRBV28 and TRBJ2-7; D may be TRBD1 (5 bases). Looked up from germline, CDR1 is MDHEN and CDR2 is SYDVKM. The CDR3 extends over 14 amino acids. Trimming stripped 2 bases from V and 2 bases from J, with 10 bases between. In DNA form, the CDR3 reads TGTGCCAGCAGTTTAAGCAGGGAACCCTACGAGCAGTACTTC. It specifies CASSLSREPYEQYF.